Following are 14 T cell receptor beta chains from one sample sequenced in a study of T cells in Graves' hyperthyroidism and ophthalmopathy. Amplification yielded TCR beta CDR3 regions, with RNA transcripts as the source. The HTBI primer set served for first-round RT-PCR of the TCR CDR3. Each CDR3 protein gets one entry after TCRdb re-called the multiplex PCR reads with MiXCR. The sample lists under 600,000 distinct CDR3 sequences; approximately 15% were seen once. Sequenced material: blood. The receptor set was obtained from a woman aged 40 to 50 with Graves' ophthalmopathy.

This clonotype was counted only a few times. The J gene is TRBJ2-5, the V gene TRBV20-1; TRBD1 matches 9 bases. This CDR3 is 15 amino acids long. The ends lost 6 bases at V and 2 bases at J; junction bases unmatched: 10. CDR1 and CDR2 from the germline V gene are DFQATT and SNEGSKA (reference sequence). The CDR3 region is CSAPGLGTGQETQYF. CDR3 DNA: TGCAGTGCCCCCGGGCTCGGGACAGGGCAAGAGACCCAGTACTTC.

This clonotype was counted ten times or more. The chain couples TRBV7-3 to TRBJ2-2; possible D gene TRBD1, 5 bases. This CDR3 spans 14 amino acids. V lost 5 bases, J lost 4 bases, and 11 bases lay in between. Germline V lookup: CDR1 SGHTA, CDR2 FQGTGA. The CDR3 is CASSKTDGTGELFF. In DNA, the CDR3 is TGTGCCAGCAGCAAGACAGACGGCACCGGGGAGCTGTTTTTT.

The CDR3 spells CASSQWPPERGYNEQFF. CDR3 in DNA: TGTGCCAGCAGCCAATGGCCCCCAGAGAGGGGATACAATGAGCAGTTCTTC. The V gene is TRBV3-1, the J gene TRBJ2-1, with D perhaps TRBD1 or TRBD2 (5 bases each). Germline CDR1 LGHDT, CDR2 YNNKEL (reference sequence). V was trimmed by 2 bases and J by 4 bases, leaving 18 bases between them. The CDR3 runs 17 residues.

This clonotype was observed a few times. V gene TRBV7-8 combines with J gene TRBJ1-4, with 9 bases identical to TRBD1. The V and J ends lost 6 bases and 8 bases, in that order; junction bases with no gene match: 13. Looked up from germline, CDR1 is SGHVS and CDR2 is FQNEAQ. The CDR3 totals 16 residues. CDR3 sequence (DNA): TGTGCCAGCAGACTCATCCCGGGACAGGGAGGCGAAAAACTGTTTTTT. It yields the protein CASRLIPGQGGEKLFF.

A few counts support this clonotype. The chain couples TRBV5-4 to TRBJ2-1, with 9 bases that match TRBD1. This CDR3 has 16 amino acids. Germline loops: CDR1 SGHNT, CDR2 YYREEE (reference sequence). J gave up 2 bases and V 2 bases, and 5 bases lay outside the gene matches. The CDR3 loop is CASSLGQGNAYNEQFF. Here the CDR3 DNA reads TGTGCCAGCAGCTTAGGACAGGGGAATGCCTACAATGAGCAGTTCTTC. The variable domain in full, with the rest retrieved from reference TRBV5-4 and TRBJ2-1, is ETGVTQSPTHLIKTRGQQVTLRCSSQSGHNTVSWYQQALGQGPQFIFQYYREEENGRGNFPPRFSGLQFPNYSSELNVNALELDDSALYLCASSLGQGNAYNEQFFGPGTRLTVL.

This chain uses TRBV9 with TRBJ2-2; D not certain. Germline-derived CDR1 and CDR2 are SGDLS and YYNGEE. The ends were cut back, 3 bases at V and 7 bases at J, with 10 bases in the middle. The CDR3 loop spans 13 amino acids. CDR3 nucleotides: TGTGCCAGCAGCGCAGACTTGTTCGGGGAGCTGTTTTTT. Residues: CASSADLFGELFF.

This clonotype occurred many times. The chain has TRBV30 and TRBJ2-7, with TRBD2 matching 8 bases. The CDR3 is 14 amino acids. Germline V gene lookup returns CDR1 GTSNPN and CDR2 SVGIG (reference sequence). J gave up 2 bases and V 3 bases, and 6 bases lay outside the gene matches. Written as DNA, the CDR3 is TGTGCCTGGAGATCCAGCGGGGGCCCCTACGAGCAGTACTTC. This translates into CAWRSSGGPYEQYF.

Many counts were recorded for this clonotype. The rearrangement links TRBV2 to TRBJ2-6; D is undetermined. The CDR3 loop spans 14 amino acids. Germline V CDR1 and CDR2: SNHLY, FYNNEI. V gave up 9 bases and J gave up 0 bases, with 9 bases separating them. CDR3 DNA: TGTGCCAGATACAGCCCCTCTGGGGCCAACGTCCTGACTTTC. This sequence encodes CARYSPSGANVLTF.

This clonotype was picked up many times. The J gene is TRBJ2-3, the V gene TRBV7-9; D not certain. V lost 1 base and J lost 5, with 16 bases in between. CDR3 length equals 16 residues. CDR1 and CDR2 from the germline V gene are SEHNR and FQNEAQ (reference sequence). The CDR3: CASSLGLGIFEDTQYF. In nucleotides, the CDR3 is TGTGCCAGCAGCTTAGGCTTGGGCATCTTCGAAGATACGCAGTATTTT.

This clonotype has just a few counts. The chain joins TRBV28 to TRBJ2-7; 9 nucleotides align to TRBD1. J gave up 6 bases and V 5 bases, and 11 bases lay outside the gene matches. Germline loops: CDR1 MDHEN, CDR2 SYDVKM. This CDR3 region has 15 residues. The CDR3 is CASSAGQGSYVEQYF. CDR3 nucleotides: TGTGCCAGCAGTGCGGGACAGGGAAGTTATGTCGAGCAGTACTTC.

This clonotype was seen a few times. This chain joins TRBV12-3 or TRBV12-4 and TRBJ2-5; 8 bases agree with TRBD1. CDR3 size: 13 residues. The trim removed 5 bases at V and 6 bases at J, leaving 5 bases unmatched. The CDR3 sequence is CASSAGTGKTQYF. Written as DNA, the CDR3 is TGTGCCAGCAGTGCGGGGACAGGAAAGACCCAGTACTTC.

This clonotype came up many times. This chain connects TRBV5-1 to TRBJ1-5; D is possibly TRBD1 (5 bases). V was shortened by 4 bases and J by 3 bases, with 11 bases between the two germline ends. The CDR3 runs to 14 residues. CDR1 SGHRS and CDR2 YFSETQ come from the germline V gene. The CDR3 DNA is TGCGCCAGCAGCCCAGGGAGGGACAATCAGCCCCAGCATTTT. Its protein is CASSPGRDNQPQHF.

This clonotype was seen repeatedly, ten times or more. This rearrangement joins TRBV28 to TRBJ2-5; no definite D call. V was shortened by 3 bases and J by 1 base, with 15 bases between the two germline ends. The CDR3 runs to 16 residues. Germline CDR1 MDHEN, CDR2 SYDVKM. DNA of the CDR3: TGTGCCAGCAGTTTGACGAGAGGTAGAATCCAAGAGACCCAGTACTTC. This codes for CASSLTRGRIQETQYF. Combining the CDR3 with reference TRBV28 and TRBJ2-5 gives the whole variable domain DVKVTQSSRYLVKRTGEKVFLECVQDMDHENMFWYRQDPGLGLRLIYFSYDVKMKEKGDIPEGYSVSREKKERFSLILESASTNQTSMYLCASSLTRGRIQETQYFGPGTRLLVL.

The chain has TRBV24-1 and TRBJ2-3; D is undetermined. Germline V lookup: CDR1 KGHDR, CDR2 SFDVKD. The length of the CDR3 is 13 residues. Trimming stripped 3 bases from V and 3 bases from J, with 6 bases between. The CDR3: CATSDDGTDTQYF. The CDR3 coding sequence is TGTGCCACCAGTGATGACGGAACAGATACGCAGTATTTT.